This record looks at one T cell receptor (beta chain) sequence and its context. The antigen is unknown. The entry originates in a study of cytomegalovirus exposure and HLA in healthy donors. Study conclusions and caveats: Roughly even sequencing depth across donors was the assumption behind the presence/absence analyses.

Germline loops: CDR1 MDHEN, CDR2 SYDVKM. This CDR3 has 14 residues. V gave up 4 bases and J gave up 3 bases, with 13 bases separating them. Amplification used 60 Vbeta primers and 13 Jbeta primers. Libraries were prepared by immunoSEQ multiplex PCR; TCRdb keeps only in-frame clonotypes and omits some of them. Here the sample table reports around 52,000 clones. The sample comprised PBMCs. This TCR derives from a man aged 35 to 55 in good health and CMV-seropositive. V gene TRBV28 combines with J gene TRBJ2-7; D possibly corresponds to TRBD2 (6 bases). The CDR3 sequence: CASSSAGGVYEQYF. CDR3 DNA: TGTGCCAGCAGTTCGGCCGGGGGAGTCTACGAGCAGTACTTC. Together with reference TRBV28 and TRBJ2-7, the CDR3 gives the full variable domain: DVKVTQSSRYLVKRTGEKVFLECVQDMDHENMFWYRQDPGLGLRLIYFSYDVKMKEKGDIPEGYSVSREKKERFSLILESASTNQTSMYLCASSSAGGVYEQYFGPGTRLTVT.